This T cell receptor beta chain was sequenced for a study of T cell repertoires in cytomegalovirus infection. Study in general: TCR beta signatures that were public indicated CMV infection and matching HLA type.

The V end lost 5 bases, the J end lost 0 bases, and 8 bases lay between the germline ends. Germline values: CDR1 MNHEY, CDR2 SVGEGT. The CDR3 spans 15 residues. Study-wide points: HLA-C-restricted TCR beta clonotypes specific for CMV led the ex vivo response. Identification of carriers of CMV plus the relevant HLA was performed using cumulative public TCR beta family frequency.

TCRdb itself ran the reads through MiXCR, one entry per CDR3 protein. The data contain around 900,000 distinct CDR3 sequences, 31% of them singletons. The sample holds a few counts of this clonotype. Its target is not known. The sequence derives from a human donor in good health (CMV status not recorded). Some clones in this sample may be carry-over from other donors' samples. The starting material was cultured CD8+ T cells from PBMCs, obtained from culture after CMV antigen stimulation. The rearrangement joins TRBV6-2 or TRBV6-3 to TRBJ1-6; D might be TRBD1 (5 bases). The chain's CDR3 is CASSHQGSYNSPLHF. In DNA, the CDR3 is TGTGCCAGCAGTCATCAGGGCTCCTATAATTCACCCCTCCACTTT.